The next 17 T cell receptor beta chains were all read from a single sample in a study of blood T cell repertoires in COVID-19. Clones were read by immunoSEQ multiplex PCR, and TCRdb kept only the in-frame ones, dropping some. The repertoire includes about 320,000 clones, over 85% of them detected once, and about 2.4% sits in the top ten. Sequenced sample: PBMCs or T cells enriched from blood (not recorded which). Receptors originate from a man in his sixties who had recovered from COVID-19.

The rearrangement uses TRBV7-6 and TRBJ1-5; 7 bases match TRBD1. V gave up 5 bases and J gave up 6 bases; unmatched junction bases: 10. The CDR3 contains 15 residues. Germline values: CDR1 SGHVS, CDR2 FNYEAQ. This CDR3 is CASSGGTESGQPQHF. DNA for the CDR3: TGTGCCAGCAGCGGGGGGACAGAAAGTGGTCAGCCCCAGCATTTT. Filled out from reference TRBV7-6 and TRBJ1-5, the complete variable domain reads GAGVSQSPRYKVTKRGQDVALRCDPISGHVSLYWYRQALGQGPEFLTYFNYEAQQDKSGLPNDRFSAERPEGSISTLTIQRTEQRDSAMYRCASSGGTESGQPQHFGDGTRLSIL.

The V gene is TRBV7-2, the J gene TRBJ2-7; TRBD1 might be the D (6 bases). Germline V lookup: CDR1 SGHTA, CDR2 FQGNSA. The CDR3 is 14 amino acids. V lost 5 bases and J lost 2, with 13 bases in between. The CDR3 DNA is TGTGCCAGCAGCGCCCTGGACAGAGCCTACGAGCAGTACTTC. Its protein is CASSALDRAYEQYF.

The chain carries TRBV5-4 and TRBJ2-7; possible D gene TRBD1, 7 bases. CDR3 length equals 18 residues. Germline CDR1 reads SGHNT; CDR2 reads YYREEE (reference sequence). The V gene lost 4 bases and the J gene lost 1 base, with 24 bases spanning the gap. CDR3 nucleotide sequence: TGTGCCAGCAGCGCTATACAGGGGACTTCCCCGACGTCCTACGAGCAGTACTTC. It translates to CASSAIQGTSPTSYEQYF.

In its sample, this clone was seen once. V and J are TRBV7-2 and TRBJ1-1; no reliable D call. The V end lost 4 bases, the J end lost 6 bases, and 12 bases lay between the germline ends. The CDR3 consists of 13 residues. Germline CDR1 is SGHTA and CDR2 is FQGNSA. The CDR3 region is CASSSNSGAEAFF. The CDR3 bases are TGTGCCAGCAGCTCCAACTCTGGTGCTGAAGCTTTCTTT. Full variable domain (missing parts from reference TRBV7-2 and TRBJ1-1): GAGVSQSPSNKVTEKGKDVELRCDPISGHTALYWYRQSLGQGLEFLIYFQGNSAPDKSGLPSDRFSAERTGGSVSTLTIQRTQQEDSAVYLCASSSNSGAEAFFGQGTRLTVV.

The CDR3: CASSQGGFGYTF. CDR3 coding DNA: TGTGCCAGCAGCCAAGGGGGCTTTGGCTACACCTTC. The chain carries TRBV14 and TRBJ1-2; TRBD1 might be the D (5 bases). CDR3 size: 12 residues. Germline values: CDR1 SGHDN, CDR2 FVKESK. V lost 1 base and J lost 7, with 7 bases in between.

This chain joins TRBV10-3 and TRBJ1-2, with a weak D call TRBD1 (6 bases). The CDR3 spans 15 residues. The germline V gene has CDR1 ENHRY and CDR2 SYGVKD. V gave up 6 bases and J gave up 0 bases, with 14 bases separating them. CDR3: CAISGTSKSNYGYTF. The CDR3, as DNA: TGTGCCATCAGCGGGACATCTAAATCTAACTATGGCTACACCTTC.

The chain employs TRBV9 and TRBJ1-4; 9 nucleotides line up with TRBD1. The CDR3 contains 14 residues. The V segment lost 3 bases and the J segment 7 bases; nucleotides outside the gene matches: 4. CDR1 is SGDLS and CDR2 is YYNGEE in the germline V gene. This CDR3 is CASSATGGVEKLFF. Here the CDR3 DNA reads TGTGCCAGCAGCGCAACAGGGGGCGTTGAAAAACTGTTTTTT.

V is TRBV9 and J is TRBJ1-1, with a tentative D call TRBD1 (6 bases). Germline CDR1 and CDR2: SGDLS and YYNGEE. CDR3 length: 16 amino acids. Trimming removed 2 bases from V and 0 bases from J, with 14 bases in between. The CDR3 protein is CASSVQDSTLNTEAFF. The CDR3 nucleotides are TGTGCCAGCAGCGTCCAGGACAGTACCCTGAACACTGAAGCTTTCTTT.

On this clone itself: This sample includes further DNA sequences coding for the same CDR3. The V and J genes are TRBV11-2 and TRBJ2-1, with D uncertain. Germline values: CDR1 SGHAT, CDR2 FQNNGV. With 2 bases removed from V and 6 bases from J, the gap between germline ends came to 5 bases. This CDR3 has 12 residues. CDR3 protein: CASSLYSNEQFF. Here the CDR3 DNA reads TGTGCCAGCAGCTTATACAGCAATGAGCAGTTCTTC.

The chain is built from TRBV5-1 and TRBJ1-4; the match to TRBD1 covers 8 bases. J gave up 7 bases and V 4 bases, and 12 bases lay outside the gene matches. Per the germline V gene, CDR1 is SGHRS and CDR2 is YFSETQ. The CDR3 runs 16 residues. Written as DNA, the CDR3 is TGCGCCAGCAGCACGGGGGCCGGGACAGGTGGTGAAAAACTGTTTTTT. It codes for CASSTGAGTGGEKLFF.

V gene TRBV3-1 (or the pseudogene TRBV3-2) combines with J gene TRBJ2-5, with D tentatively TRBD1 (6 bases). CDR1 and CDR2 from the germline V gene are LGHDT and YNNKEL (reference sequence). V lost 0 bases to trimming and J lost 5 bases, with 19 bases between them. The length of the CDR3 is 17 residues. For the CDR3, the DNA is TGTGCCAGCAGCCAAGATTTAACAGGGCGATCGGTGGAGACCCAGTACTTC. It specifies CASSQDLTGRSVETQYF.

This chain links TRBV4-1 with TRBJ2-1; 8 positions agree with TRBD2. The junction had 16 bases not matched to a gene; V was cut back by 0 bases and J by 0 bases. The CDR3 is 21 residues long. Germline V CDR1 and CDR2: MGHRA, YSYEKL. The CDR3 region has the DNA TGCGCCAGCAGCCAAGATAGCTGGCAGCGGGAGTTCTCGAGCTCCTACAATGAGCAGTTCTTC. It encodes CASSQDSWQREFSSSYNEQFF.

The chain couples TRBV9 to TRBJ1-6; unclear D gene. The ends were cut back, 2 bases at V and 5 bases at J, with 14 bases in the middle. Germline V gives CDR1 SGDLS, CDR2 YYNGEE. The CDR3 spans 16 residues. The CDR3 sequence: CASSVLDGDDNSPLHF. The CDR3 DNA follows: TGTGCCAGCAGCGTTCTAGACGGTGATGATAATTCACCCCTCCACTTT.

This chain connects TRBV3-1 (or the pseudogene TRBV3-2) to TRBJ1-6; 9 bases align to TRBD1. CDR3 length: 15 residues. Trimming took 6 bases from V and 1 from J; bases not matched to a gene: 1. The germline gives CDR1 LGHDT, CDR2 YNNKEL (reference sequence). The CDR3 spells CASRGQGSYNSPLHF. The CDR3 coding sequence is TGTGCCAGCAGAGGACAGGGGTCCTATAATTCACCCCTCCACTTT.

The chain recombines TRBV27 with TRBJ2-3, with TRBD2 matching over 12 bases. The CDR3 is made up of 20 amino acids. Germline CDR1 is MNHEY and CDR2 is SMNVEV (reference sequence). Trimming took 7 bases from V and 4 from J; bases not matched to a gene: 21. The CDR3 DNA reads as TGTGCCAGCACCCGATTTCAGGACTGGACTAGCGGGATAGGCCCAGATACGCAGTATTTT. As protein: CASTRFQDWTSGIGPDTQYF.

The chain employs TRBV6-6 and TRBJ1-2; D gene ambiguous. Germline V CDR1 and CDR2: MNHNY, SVGAGI (reference sequence). This CDR3 has 14 amino acids. The V end was cut by 10 bases, the J end by 0 bases, with 15 bases between. The CDR3 reads CATVILRSNYGYTF. The DNA for the CDR3 is TGTGCCACCGTAATACTTAGATCTAACTATGGCTACACCTTC.

In DNA form, the CDR3 reads TGTGCCAGCAGTTCCCAAACCGCAGACTTCAATTCACCCCTCCACTTT. Its protein product is CASSSQTADFNSPLHF. The gene calls are TRBV27 and TRBJ1-6; D unclear. CDR1 is MNHEY and CDR2 is SMNVEV in the germline V gene (reference sequence). This CDR3 has 16 residues. V lost 4 bases and J lost 7, with 17 bases in between.